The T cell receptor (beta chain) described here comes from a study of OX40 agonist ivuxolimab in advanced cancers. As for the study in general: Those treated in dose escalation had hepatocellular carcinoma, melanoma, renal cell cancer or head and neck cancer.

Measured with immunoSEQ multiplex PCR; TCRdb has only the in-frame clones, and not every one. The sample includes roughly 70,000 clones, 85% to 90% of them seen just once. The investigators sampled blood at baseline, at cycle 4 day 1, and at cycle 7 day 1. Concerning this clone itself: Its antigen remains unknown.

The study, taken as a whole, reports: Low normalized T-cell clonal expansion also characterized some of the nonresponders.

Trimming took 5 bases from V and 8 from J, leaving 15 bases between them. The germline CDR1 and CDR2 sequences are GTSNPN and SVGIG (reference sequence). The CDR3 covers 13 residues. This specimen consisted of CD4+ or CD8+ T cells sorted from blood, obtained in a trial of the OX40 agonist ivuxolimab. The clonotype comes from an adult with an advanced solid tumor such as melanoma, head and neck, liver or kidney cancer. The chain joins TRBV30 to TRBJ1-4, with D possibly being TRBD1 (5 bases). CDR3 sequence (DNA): TGTGCCTGGGCCCCTGGGGCAGGGGAAAAACTGTTTTTT. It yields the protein CAWAPGAGEKLFF. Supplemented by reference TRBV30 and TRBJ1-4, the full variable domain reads SQTIHQWPATLVQPVGSPLSLECTVEGTSNPNLYWYRQAAGRGLQLLFYSVGIGQISSEVPQNLSASRPQDRQFILSSKKLLLSDSGFYLCAWAPGAGEKLFFGSGTQLSVL.